These T cell receptor beta chains were read from a single sample in a study of blood T cell repertoires in COVID-19. The protocol was immunoSEQ multiplex PCR, while the TCRdb copy is restricted to in-frame clones and leaves out a portion. The table records more than 300,000 clones, 75% to 90% of them present only once. Sequences were obtained from PBMCs or T cells enriched from blood (not recorded which). Receptor source: a woman aged 45-65 years who had recovered from COVID-19. The CDR3 runs from the conserved cysteine through the conserved F or W. The D gene is left open where the match is weak. For some rows the clone size is stated as once, few or many, or as a class when expanded; others skip it.

clone size,CDR3 length,D gene,V gene,J gene,CDR3 protein,CDR3 DNA
NA,14,NA,TRBV27,TRBJ1-1,CASTLGGLNTEAFF,TGTGCCAGCACCCTGGGGGGGCTGAACACTGAAGCTTTCTTT
NA,14,NA,TRBV27,TRBJ1-1,CATSFAGMNTEAFF,TGTGCCACCTCCTTTGCGGGGATGAACACTGAAGCTTTCTTT
NA,14,NA,TRBV4-1,TRBJ1-3,CASSQDDTGNTIYF,TGCGCCAGCAGCCAAGATGACACCGGAAACACCATATATTTT
NA,14,TRBD1,TRBV5-5,TRBJ2-7,CASSLVRDSHEQYF,TGTGCCAGCAGCTTGGTCCGGGACAGCCACGAGCAGTACTTC
NA,15,TRBD1,TRBV6-5,TRBJ1-1,CASSYAGQENTEAFF,TGTGCCAGCAGTTACGCCGGACAGGAGAACACTGAAGCTTTCTTT
NA,15,NA,TRBV4-3,TRBJ1-2,CASSQDPGQPYGYTF,TGCGCCAGCAGCCAAGATCCTGGGCAGCCCTATGGCTACACCTTC
NA,17,TRBD1,TRBV5-1,TRBJ1-4,CASSRSLDRGTNEKLFF,TGCGCCAGCAGCCGCTCCTTGGACAGGGGAACTAATGAAAAACTGTTTTTT
NA,14,NA,TRBV30,TRBJ1-3,CAWSKMVLRNTIYF,TGTGCCTGGAGTAAGATGGTTTTACGGAACACCATATATTTT
NA,13,NA,TRBV3-1/TRBV3-2,TRBJ1-6,CASSQVVGSPLHF,TGTGCCAGCAGCCAAGTCGTCGGGTCACCCCTCCACTTT
NA,14,NA,TRBV18,TRBJ1-2,CASSPLKGPEGYTF,TGTGCCAGCTCACCCCTGAAGGGGCCGGAGGGCTACACCTTC
NA,19,NA,TRBV28,TRBJ2-2,CASSPIWGSTNKVTGELFF,TGTGCCAGCAGTCCCATTTGGGGCAGCACAAACAAAGTCACCGGGGAGCTGTTTTTT
once,17,TRBD2,TRBV7-2,TRBJ2-5,CASSPRPPTSGEETQYF,TGTGCCAGCAGCCCCAGACCACCGACTAGCGGGGAGGAGACCCAGTACTTC
NA,11,NA,TRBV3-1/TRBV3-2,TRBJ2-7,CASRLYDEQYF,TGTGCCAGCAGACTATACGACGAGCAGTACTTC
NA,14,NA,TRBV10-3,TRBJ1-4,CAISEGSGNEKLFF,TGTGCCATCAGTGAGGGGAGCGGCAATGAAAAACTGTTTTTT
NA,17,TRBD2,TRBV3-1/TRBV3-2,TRBJ2-1,CASSQVLGLAGGNEQFF,TGTGCCAGCAGCCAAGTCTTGGGACTAGCGGGAGGTAATGAGCAGTTCTTC
once,14,NA,TRBV5-8,TRBJ1-1,CASSRPGKSDEAFF,TGTGCCAGCAGCCGTCCAGGGAAGTCGGATGAAGCTTTCTTT
NA,13,NA,TRBV18,TRBJ1-1,CASSSGTRAEAFF,TGTGCCAGCTCATCCGGGACAAGAGCCGAAGCTTTCTTT
NA,16,NA,TRBV27,TRBJ2-1,CASSPRGTSSYNEQFF,TGTGCCAGCAGTCCCCGGGGTACCAGCTCCTACAATGAGCAGTTCTTC
NA,15,TRBD1,TRBV18,TRBJ2-1,CASSGLTGANNEQFF,TGTGCCAGCTCAGGACTGACAGGGGCGAACAATGAGCAGTTCTTC
once,14,NA,TRBV29-1,TRBJ2-2,CSVVDQGKAGELFF,TGCAGCGTTGTAGACCAGGGGAAGGCCGGGGAGCTGTTTTTT
NA,14,TRBD2,TRBV6-6,TRBJ2-7,CASSYSGGGYEQYF,TGTGCCAGCAGCTATAGCGGGGGGGGCTACGAGCAGTACTTC
NA,14,NA,TRBV7-2,TRBJ1-5,CASSVDSSNQPQHF,TGTGCCAGCAGCGTCGACAGTAGCAATCAGCCCCAGCATTTT
few,16,NA,TRBV19,TRBJ1-2,CASLPSRGASHYGYTF,TGTGCCAGTCTTCCTTCTCGGGGAGCTAGTCATTATGGCTACACCTTC
NA,16,NA,TRBV18,TRBJ1-1,CASSQGRGARNTEAFF,TGTGCCAGCTCACAGGGACGGGGGGCACGGAACACTGAAGCTTTCTTT
many,13,NA,TRBV7-2,TRBJ2-5,CASSWRGQETQYF,TGTGCCAGCAGCTGGAGGGGGCAGGAGACCCAGTACTTC
NA,17,TRBD2,TRBV6-2/TRBV6-3,TRBJ2-5,CASSRPRLAGAEETQYF,TGTGCCAGCAGTCGCCCCAGACTAGCGGGGGCCGAGGAGACCCAGTACTTC
NA,14,TRBD2,TRBV3-1/TRBV3-2,TRBJ2-2,CASSQREGPGELFF,TGTGCCAGCAGCCAGCGGGAGGGCCCCGGGGAGCTGTTTTTT
few,14,TRBD1,TRBV6-2/TRBV6-3,TRBJ1-1,CASSFHGTETEAFF,TGTGCCAGCAGTTTTCATGGGACAGAGACTGAAGCTTTCTTT
NA,13,NA,TRBV10-3,TRBJ1-2,CAISETGPYGYTF,TGTGCCATCAGTGAGACAGGGCCCTATGGCTACACCTTC
NA,12,NA,TRBV3-1/TRBV3-2,TRBJ1-4,CASSQEREKLFF,TGTGCCAGCAGCCAAGAGAGGGAGAAACTGTTTTTT